This TCR beta chain was sequenced for a study of CD8 T cells in Susac syndrome. Looked up from germline, CDR1 is MDHEN and CDR2 is SYDVKM. There are 13 residues in the CDR3. Trimming cost V 10 bases and J 5 bases, with 18 bases left between them. Negative isolation yielded CD8+ and CD4+ T cells; FACS enriched TEMRA cells. An input of about 0.45 to 1 ug of RNA was subjected to reverse transcription using random hexamers. The amplification used immunoSEQ multiplex PCR on TCR beta CDR3; it spanned 54 Vbeta and 13 Jbeta. Using its own MiXCR run on the immunoSEQ multiplex PCR reads, TCRdb lists one record per CDR3 protein. The sample has fewer than 70,000 distinct CDR3 sequences; 85% to 95% are singletons.

The J gene is TRBJ2-7, the V gene TRBV28; maybe TRBD2 (5 bases). The sample taken for sequencing was CD8+ T cells from PBMCs. This clonotype was sampled from a human donor in good health. CDR3 nucleotide sequence: TGTGCCACCCTAGAGGGTCCGCGGGACGAGCAGTACTTC. This gives the protein CATLEGPRDEQYF. Looking up the rest from reference TRBV28 and TRBJ2-7 gives the full variable domain: DVKVTQSSRYLVKRTGEKVFLECVQDMDHENMFWYRQDPGLGLRLIYFSYDVKMKEKGDIPEGYSVSREKKERFSLILESASTNQTSMYLCATLEGPRDEQYFGPGTRLTVT.